This TCR beta chain appears in the sequencing data of a study of human T cells and chemical hapten exposure. Each CDR3 protein gets one entry after TCRdb re-called the RACE reads with MiXCR. The table includes about 52,000 distinct CDR3 sequences, approximately 11% detected once. Time point denoted: patch test 1, 2 weeks after DPC sensitization. Treatment given: therapeutic diphenylcyclopropenone sensitization with weekly scalp DPC. Whole blood that had not been fractionated was the source of extracted total RNA. The source was whole blood, collected in connection with sensitization to the hapten diphenylcyclopropenone (DPC). This TCR came from a woman between 40 and 55 years old with alopecia areata. Some clones in this sample may be carry-over from other donors' samples.

The DNA of the CDR3 is TGTGCCAGCAGTTTATCTGGGCAGGTCTATGAAGCTTTCTTT. It specifies CASSLSGQVYEAFF. The V gene is TRBV28, the J gene TRBJ1-1; the D is unclear. The V end lost 1 base, the J end lost 7 bases, and 13 bases lay between the germline ends. The CDR3 has 14 residues. The germline V gene has CDR1 MDHEN and CDR2 SYDVKM.